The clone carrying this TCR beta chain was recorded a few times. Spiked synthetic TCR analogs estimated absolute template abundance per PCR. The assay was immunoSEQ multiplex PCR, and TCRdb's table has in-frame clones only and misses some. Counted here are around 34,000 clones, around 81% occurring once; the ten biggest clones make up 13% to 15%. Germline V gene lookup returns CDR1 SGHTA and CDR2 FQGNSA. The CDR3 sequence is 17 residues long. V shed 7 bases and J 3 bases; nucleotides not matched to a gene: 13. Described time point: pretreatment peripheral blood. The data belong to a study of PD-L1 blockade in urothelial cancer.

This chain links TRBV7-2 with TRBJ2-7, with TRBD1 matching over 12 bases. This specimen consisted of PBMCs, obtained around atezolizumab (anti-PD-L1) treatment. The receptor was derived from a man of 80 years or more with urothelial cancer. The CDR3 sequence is CASTPSPWDRGRYEQYF. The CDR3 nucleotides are TGTGCCAGCACCCCGAGCCCCTGGGACAGGGGGCGCTACGAGCAGTACTTC.